Listed here are 14 T cell receptor beta chains from one sample, sequenced in a study of neurological immune-mediated disorders. In TCRdb, the 5' RACE reads were re-called with MiXCR into one record per CDR3 protein. The sample holds over 35,000 distinct CDR3 sequences, approximately 12% seen once. Sequenced sample: PBMCs. These receptors were taken from a female donor in good health.

Many counts were recorded for this clonotype. This chain connects TRBV9 to TRBJ2-5, with D possibly TRBD1 on 5 matching bases. Germline V lookup: CDR1 SGDLS, CDR2 YYNGEE. Trimming left V 3 bases short and J 5 bases short, with 8 bases between. CDR3 length equals 12 residues. CDR3 protein: CASSGQSETQYF. In DNA form, the CDR3 reads TGTGCCAGCAGCGGACAGTCGGAGACCCAGTACTTC.

This clonotype showed up many times. The chain joins TRBV12-3 or TRBV12-4 to TRBJ1-4, with D uncertain. This CDR3 comprises 15 residues. Trimming pared 3 bases from V and 8 bases from J, leaving 16 bases between. CDR3 nucleotide sequence: TGTGCCAGCAGTTTTATCGGGCAGGCGAGGGAAAAACTGTTTTTT. Translating it yields CASSFIGQAREKLFF.

This clonotype was counted at least ten times. The V gene is TRBV25-1, the J gene TRBJ2-5; 11 bases map to TRBD1. This CDR3 has 16 residues. The trim removed 3 bases at V and 5 bases at J, leaving 8 bases unmatched. Germline CDR1 and CDR2: MGHDK and SYGVNS. The CDR3, as DNA: TGTGCCAGCAGTGAGCCCAGGACAGGGGGCGGCGAGACCCAGTACTTC. Protein product: CASSEPRTGGGETQYF.

This clonotype was seen ten or more times. The chain carries TRBV27 and TRBJ1-5; D possibly corresponds to TRBD1 (5 bases). Germline-derived CDR1 and CDR2 are MNHEY and SMNVEV (reference sequence). Trimming pared 5 bases from V and 1 base from J, leaving 18 bases between. This CDR3 has 17 amino acids. In DNA form, the CDR3 reads TGTGCCAGCAGTCCAAAGGGGCAGGGAGTGAGCAATCAGCCCCAGCATTTT. It yields the protein CASSPKGQGVSNQPQHF.

There are many counts of this clonotype. This chain connects TRBV7-2 to TRBJ2-2, with 7 bases fitting TRBD1. The CDR3 runs to 17 residues. V shed 9 bases, J shed 4 bases, and the junction held 17 bases outside the gene matches. The germline V gene has CDR1 SGHTA and CDR2 FQGNSA. Here the CDR3 reads CARDRNTRLQITGELFF. The CDR3 DNA is TGTGCCAGGGACAGGAACACGAGACTTCAAATCACCGGGGAGCTGTTTTTT.

This clonotype occurred a few times. The chain recombines TRBV29-1 with TRBJ2-3; unclear D gene. This CDR3 spans 14 amino acids. The germline V gene has CDR1 SQVTM and CDR2 ANQGSEA. Trimming pared 7 bases from V and 1 base from J, leaving 15 bases between. The CDR3 spells CSAAVFAGTDTQYF. The CDR3 nucleotides read TGCAGCGCGGCGGTCTTCGCGGGCACAGATACGCAGTATTTT.

This clonotype was picked up many times. The chain combines TRBV5-1 with TRBJ2-7, with D unclear. This CDR3 has 12 residues. The V gene lost 3 bases and the J gene lost 3 bases, with 7 bases spanning the gap. CDR1 is SGHRS and CDR2 is YFSETQ in the germline V gene. CDR3 residues: CASSSDHYEQYF. In nucleotides, the CDR3 is TGCGCCAGCAGCTCCGATCACTACGAGCAGTACTTC.

This clonotype was seen many times. The rearrangement uses TRBV20-1 and TRBJ2-5; possible D gene TRBD2, 6 bases. The CDR3 runs 16 residues. Germline values: CDR1 DFQATT, CDR2 SNEGSKA (reference sequence). Trimming took 5 bases from V and 5 from J, leaving 24 bases between them. CDR3 sequence (DNA): TGCAGTGCTCTACGTCCGGCCACCGGGGGTAGGGAGACCCAGTACTTC. It codes for CSALRPATGGRETQYF.

This clonotype was counted at least ten times. This chain links TRBV3-1 with TRBJ1-1; D possibly corresponds to TRBD1 (6 bases). Trimming left V 5 bases short and J 7 bases short, with 20 bases between. CDR3 length: 15 residues. Germline-derived CDR1 and CDR2 are LGHDT and YNNKEL (reference sequence). The CDR3 loop reads CASSLRGERTNEAFF. The CDR3 DNA reads as TGTGCCAGCAGCTTAAGGGGGGAGAGAACAAATGAAGCTTTCTTT.

This clonotype was observed at least ten times. The V and J genes are TRBV27 and TRBJ1-1; no definite D call. V dropped 5 bases and J dropped 4 bases, with 11 bases sitting between them. The CDR3 consists of 13 residues. CDR1 is MNHEY and CDR2 is SMNVEV in the germline V gene (reference sequence). The DNA of the CDR3 is TGTGCCAGCAGTCTCGATGTGGGCACTGAAGCTTTCTTT. Its protein product is CASSLDVGTEAFF.

The table lists this clonotype with many counts. The V gene is TRBV5-6, the J gene TRBJ2-5, with TRBD2 matching 7 bases. Germline V gene sequence: CDR1 SGHDT, CDR2 YYEEEE. This CDR3 has 16 residues. V trimming: 3 bases; J trimming: 4 bases; junction bases outside the gene matches: 12. The CDR3 protein is CASSWTSSGMIETQYF. The CDR3 coding sequence is TGTGCCAGCAGCTGGACTAGTTCGGGGATGATAGAGACCCAGTACTTC. Full variable domain (outside the CDR3, taken from reference TRBV5-6 and TRBJ2-5): DAGVTQSPTHLIKTRGQQVTLRCSPKSGHDTVSWYQQALGQGPQFIFQYYEEEERQRGNFPDRFSGHQFPNYSSELNVNALLLGDSALYLCASSWTSSGMIETQYFGPGTRLLVL.

The genes are TRBV12-3 or TRBV12-4 and TRBJ2-6; 8 bases map to TRBD1. The CDR3 is made up of 18 amino acids. After removal of 6 bases from V and 2 bases from J, the junction contained 12 bases not matched to a gene. The CDR3 is CASSPRGAGGAGANVLTF. The DNA of the CDR3 is TGTGCCAGCAGCCCGAGGGGGGCAGGGGGCGCTGGGGCCAACGTCCTGACTTTC.

The gene calls are TRBV29-1 and TRBJ1-5, with D unclear. Germline assignment: CDR1 SQVTM and CDR2 ANQGSEA. The CDR3 covers 15 residues. With 4 bases removed from V and 2 bases from J, the gap between germline ends came to 15 bases. In nucleotides, the CDR3 is TGCAGCGTTGGGGATGGAGTCCTCGGCAATCAGCCCCAGCATTTT. Its protein is CSVGDGVLGNQPQHF.

The chain combines TRBV12-3 or TRBV12-4 with TRBJ2-3, with D unresolved. The CDR3 extends over 16 amino acids. The V gene lost 0 bases and the J gene lost 0 bases, with 10 bases spanning the gap. Written as DNA, the CDR3 is TGTGCCAGCAGTTTAGCGCGCTTACCTAGCACAGATACGCAGTATTTT. Its protein product is CASSLARLPSTDTQYF.